What follows is one T cell receptor beta chain and its context. The antigen it recognizes is unknown. No base-level quality is on record; no much larger clone is a single base apart. The library was generated by the immunoSEQ multiplex PCR assay. DNA from the cultured and isolated CD4+ T cells underwent TCR beta CDR3 sequencing. Turning to the authors' computational methods: Non-productive TCR sequences were discarded, and reads were trimmed to the CDR3 region, with only CDR3s of 7 or more amino acids retained. The MANAFEST web app was used to identify antigen-specific clonotypes by comparing expansion in peptide wells with expansion in reference cultures. To be called positive, a clone needed expansion at FDR<0.05 compared with the reference and with all other wells, an odds ratio greater than 5, and a frequency greater than 0.1% in two replicate wells. A clonotype was defined as cross-reactive if the clonotype was significantly expanded both in SARS-CoV-2 spike wells and in at least one common cold coronavirus spike condition. CDR3 similarity was assessed by Levenshtein distance using the stringdist R package, and unrooted trees were constructed with ape in R 3.6.1. Not all clones reach the TCRdb copy of this immuneACCESS table, which keeps in-frame sequences only. Checked studies attribute under half of the gap to unresolved V genes and leave the rest unexplained. V and J calls and clone size are given by that table; D and trimming were obtained from the DNA. For this sample the table gives approximately 20,000 clones, of which under 85% were detected only once. In total, the top ten clones hold 26% of the sample.

CDR1 is given as MNHEY and CDR2 as SVGEGT, both from the germline V gene. From cysteine to phenylalanine, the CDR3 is 14 amino acids long. Only CDR3 DNA is held: 42 bases, read in frame from base 1. Trimming accounts for 0 bases at V and 9 bases at J, while the number of junction bases matched to no gene is 2. The data belong to a study of vaccination effects on CD4 cells after COVID-19 (dated by TCRdb to 2022 to 2024). Context from the whole study: Participants received two doses of either the BNT162b2 or the mRNA-1273 mRNA SARS-CoV-2 vaccine. In both COVID-19 convalescent patients and infection-naive vaccine recipients, the study compared SARS-CoV-2 spike-specific CD4+ TCR repertoires from before mRNA vaccination with those from after it. The full study included some 10 COVID-19 convalescent patients and a few SARS-CoV-2-naive healthy vaccine recipients. In the study, cultures from other donors were sequenced using the Oncomine TCR Beta short-read assay on an Illumina iSeq 100. Points the paper makes about the study in general: Clones induced by infection and clones induced by vaccination both contracted markedly at late timepoints after vaccination, which fits with T cell responses waning over time. Only a small number of convalescent patients were included, and no early post-infection timepoints were available, which limited the study. Among healthy vaccine recipients, nearly all vaccine-induced clones were SARS-CoV-2 mono-reactive, and only 1 of 255 was cross-reactive with common cold coronaviruses.

In the ViraFEST assay, PBMC were stimulated with viral peptide pools, and TCR sequencing was then used to find antigen-specific CD4+ T cell clonotypes based on their expansion. After less than eleven days of culture, CD4+ T cells were isolated with the EasySep CD4+ T cell isolation kit. The absence of prior SARS-CoV-2 infection in healthy vaccine recipients was confirmed by negative nucleocapsid antibodies before and after vaccination. Each well held some 1.9 million PBMC cultured in IMDM containing approximately 5% human AB serum, 10 IU/ml IL-2 and gentamicin, along with about 9.3 ug/ml peptides. On days 3 and 7, half of the culture medium was replaced with fresh IL-2-containing medium. Unless noted otherwise, every peptide stimulation condition was grown in triplicate wells. PBMC were separated from whole blood using Ficoll-Paque Plus gradient centrifugation and were then either cryopreserved at -140C or used fresh. The overlapping peptide pools covered the spike proteins of SARS-CoV-2 and of the common cold coronaviruses HCoV-NL63, HCoV-OC43 and HCoV-229E. Genomic DNA was extracted from cultured CD4+ T cells with the QIAamp micro DNA kit.

The source material was CD4+ T cells from PBMCs cultured with HCoV-NL63 spike peptides, sampled before COVID-19 vaccination. This specimen's cell subset or site label, interpreted: HCoV-NL63 spike overlapping peptide pool stimulation. Recombination connected TRBV6-2 or TRBV6-3 to TRBJ1-6; TRBD1 matches 7 bases in the middle. The sequence was obtained from a human donor who received a COVID-19 vaccine. The DNA is as follows: TGTGCCAGCAGTTACTCGACAGGGCGTTCACCCCTCCACTTT. It codes for CASSYSTGRSPLHF.